The entry below describes one T cell receptor (beta chain). What it recognizes is unknown. Assay: immunoSEQ multiplex PCR; the TCRdb copy retains only in-frame clones and omits some. This sample carries more than 15,000 clones, around 80% of them seen once, and the ten largest clones take approximately 3.4%. CFSE-labeled sorted T cells met regulatory or mature dendritic cells for four to five days. The CDR3 has 15 amino acids. The V gene's germline CDR1 is KGHSH and CDR2 LQKENI. The trim removed 2 bases at V and 5 bases at J, leaving 3 bases unmatched. This entry is derived from a study of regulatory dendritic cells for organ transplantation. Study observations and caveats: Regulatory dendritic cells appeared to expand memory CD8+ clones less than mature ones.

The rearrangement joins TRBV18 to TRBJ2-2; 9 bases agree with TRBD1. The sequenced sample consisted of memory CD4+ T cells from blood cultured with regulatory dendritic cells. Subset specified: CD45RO+ memory T cells. This TCR derives from a human donor in good health. CDR3 in DNA: TGTGCCAGCTCACCAGTGACAGGGGGAACCGGGGAGCTGTTTTTT. Translating it yields CASSPVTGGTGELFF.